These 15 T cell receptor beta chains were sequenced from one sample in a study of T cells in Graves' hyperthyroidism and ophthalmopathy. Amplification of TCR beta CDR3 regions was performed using RNA transcripts as template. The TCR CDR3 first-round RT-PCR relied on the HTBI primer set. Each CDR3 protein gets one entry after TCRdb re-called the multiplex PCR reads with MiXCR. The sample holds 350,000 or so distinct CDR3 sequences, 18% seen once. Sample: blood. The receptor source for this set is a woman in her thirties or forties with Graves' ophthalmopathy.

This clonotype was counted at least ten times. The CDR3 DNA is TGTGCCAGCAGAAGGGCCTTTCGGAACTATGGCTACACCTTC. It specifies CASRRAFRNYGYTF. The chain has TRBV5-5 and TRBJ1-2; D is unclear. CDR3 length: 14 residues. Germline V gene data show CDR1 as SGHKS and CDR2 as YYEKEE (reference sequence). Trimming removed 5 bases at V and 2 bases at J, with 13 bases between.

This chain joins TRBV5-8 and TRBJ1-1; D uncertain. V lost 4 bases and J 1 base, leaving 14 bases between the germline ends. The germline gives CDR1 SGHTS, CDR2 YDEGEE. This CDR3 has 15 amino acids. The chain's CDR3 is CASSDVVDPNTEAFF. The CDR3 nucleotides read TGTGCCAGCAGCGACGTGGTGGATCCGAACACTGAAGCTTTCTTT.

V and J are TRBV12-3 or TRBV12-4 and TRBJ2-5, with a possible D match to TRBD2 (7 bases). CDR3 length equals 16 residues. The ends were cut back, 4 bases at V and 5 bases at J, with 20 bases in the middle. CDR3 sequence reads: CASSSQGSGIAETQYF. The CDR3 coding sequence is TGTGCCAGCAGTTCCCAGGGGAGCGGGATCGCGGAGACCCAGTACTTC.

In DNA, the CDR3 is TGTGCCAGCAGAGGAGGGGGCGAAACTTTCAATCAGCCCCAGCATTTT. Translated, it gives CASRGGGETFNQPQHF. The chain uses TRBV28 and TRBJ1-5, with 7 nucleotides matching TRBD1. In germline, CDR1 is MDHEN, CDR2 SYDVKM. The CDR3 runs 16 residues. The ends lost 6 bases at V and 3 bases at J; junction bases unmatched: 11. The full variable domain, in which reference TRBV28 and TRBJ1-5 provide the parts outside the CDR3, is DVKVTQSSRYLVKRTGEKVFLECVQDMDHENMFWYRQDPGLGLRLIYFSYDVKMKEKGDIPEGYSVSREKKERFSLILESASTNQTSMYLCASRGGGETFNQPQHFGDGTRLSIL.

This sequence joins TRBV19 and TRBJ1-2; tentatively, D is TRBD1 (5 bases). With 7 bases removed from V and 4 bases from J, the gap between germline ends came to 10 bases. In germline, CDR1 is LNHDA, CDR2 SQIVND (reference sequence). The CDR3 totals 12 residues. The CDR3 DNA follows: TGTGCCAGTACCCAGGGTGGCTATGGCTACACCTTC. Protein: CASTQGGYGYTF.

This clonotype was detected many times. This sequence may be a read error, since a much larger clone differs from it by one base. The V and J genes are TRBV2 and TRBJ2-7; D tentatively reads TRBD1 or TRBD2 (5 bases each). The CDR3 covers 12 residues. Per the germline V gene, CDR1 is SNHLY and CDR2 is FYNNEI. V lost 6 bases and J 2 bases, leaving 8 bases between the germline ends. The chain's CDR3 is CASREDTYEQYF. CDR3 nucleotide sequence: TGTGCCAGCAGGGAGGACACCTACGAGCAGTACTTC.

This clonotype was counted ten times or more. The chain is built from TRBV5-4 and TRBJ1-1, with no clear D. CDR1 and CDR2 (germline): SGHNT, YYREEE (reference sequence). Trimming took off 0 bases at V and 0 bases at J, with 12 bases between the two ends. The CDR3 sequence is 16 residues long. The CDR3: CASSLGPGVMNTEAFF. CDR3 DNA sequence: TGTGCCAGCAGCTTGGGACCGGGAGTCATGAACACTGAAGCTTTCTTT.

In its sample, this clonotype was seen many times. The J gene is TRBJ1-1, the V gene TRBV19, with D perhaps matching TRBD1 (6 bases). Germline V CDR1 and CDR2: LNHDA, SQIVND (reference sequence). V was clipped by 0 bases and J by 2 bases, with 10 bases between them. This CDR3 contains 15 residues. The DNA for the CDR3 is TGTGCCAGTAGTATAGAGACAGGACGAAACACTGAAGCTTTCTTT. It codes for CASSIETGRNTEAFF.

This clonotype has at least ten counts. The gene calls are TRBV27 and TRBJ2-5; possibly TRBD1 for D (6 bases). CDR3 length: 13 residues. The germline gives CDR1 MNHEY, CDR2 SMNVEV (reference sequence). V was trimmed by 6 bases and J by 7 bases, leaving 15 bases between them. In DNA, the CDR3 is TGTGCCAGCAGAAGAGGGGGTAGTCGGACCCAGTACTTC. Its translation is CASRRGGSRTQYF.

This clonotype was counted at least ten times. V gene TRBV7-9 combines with J gene TRBJ1-2; a weak D match, TRBD1 (6 bases). Germline V gene sequence: CDR1 SEHNR, CDR2 FQNEAQ (reference sequence). The CDR3 loop spans 15 amino acids. Trimming cost V 3 bases and J 4 bases, with 15 bases left between them. CDR3 bases: TGTGCCAGCAGCTTTTCGGGGGCGCAAGGCTATGGCTACACCTTC. It codes for CASSFSGAQGYGYTF.

This clonotype has at least ten counts. A much larger clonotype is one base distant, so this may be a read error. The rearrangement joins TRBV20-1 to TRBJ2-5; weak D call: TRBD2 (6 bases). The CDR3 covers 13 residues. Trimming took 1 base from V and 5 from J, leaving 11 bases between them. Germline V gene sequence: CDR1 DFQATT, CDR2 SNEGSKA (reference sequence). The chain's CDR3 is CSARGAGTETQYF. CDR3 DNA sequence: TGCAGTGCTAGAGGGGCGGGAACGGAGACCCAGTACTTC.

V gene TRBV30 combines with J gene TRBJ1-4, with TRBD1 identical over 8 bases. The junction had 12 bases not matched to a gene; V was cut back by 1 base and J by 14 bases. This CDR3 has 14 residues. In germline, CDR1 is GTSNPN, CDR2 SVGIG (reference sequence). The CDR3 loop reads CAWSDGQGSVKLFF. CDR3 DNA: TGTGCCTGGAGTGATGGACAGGGAAGCGTAAAGCTGTTTTTT. Using reference TRBV30 and TRBJ1-4 for the parts outside the CDR3, the full variable domain is SQTIHQWPATLVQPVGSPLSLECTVEGTSNPNLYWYRQAAGRGLQLLFYSVGIGQISSEVPQNLSASRPQDRQFILSSKKLLLSDSGFYLCAWSDGQGSVKLFFGSGTQLSVL.

This clonotype was recorded a few times. The gene calls are TRBV11-2 and TRBJ2-5, with 7 bases matching TRBD1. The germline gives CDR1 SGHAT, CDR2 FQNNGV. Trimming took 6 bases from V and 1 from J; bases not matched to a gene: 8. This CDR3 spans 15 amino acids. The CDR3 coding sequence is TGTGCCAGCAGTTTTGTCCGGGACAGCCAAGAGACCCAGTACTTC. Translated: CASSFVRDSQETQYF. Full variable domain (outside the CDR3, taken from reference TRBV11-2 and TRBJ2-5): EAGVAQSPRYKIIEKRQSVAFWCNPISGHATLYWYQQILGQGPKLLIQFQNNGVVDDSQLPKDRFSAERLKGVDSTLKIQPAKLEDSAVYLCASSFVRDSQETQYFGPGTRLLVL.

This clonotype has more than one count but fewer than ten. This chain connects TRBV20-1 to TRBJ1-5; the D gene is possibly TRBD1 (5 bases). The V gene lost 0 bases and the J gene lost 0 bases, with 12 bases spanning the gap. The CDR3 is 16 amino acids. Germline CDR1 and CDR2: DFQATT and SNEGSKA (reference sequence). CDR3 protein: CSARDHRQGSNQPQHF. CDR3 bases: TGCAGTGCTAGAGATCACCGGCAGGGTAGCAATCAGCCCCAGCATTTT.

There are many counts of this clonotype. This sequence joins TRBV6-2 or TRBV6-3 and TRBJ1-4; TRBD1 aligns across 8 bases. V shed 3 bases, J shed 6 bases, and the junction held 15 bases outside the gene matches. Per germline, CDR1 MNHEY and CDR2 SVGEGT. CDR3 size: 18 residues. The CDR3 DNA is TGTGCCAGCAGTTATCGTACAGGGGGGTTAAGTGGTTATGAAAAACTGTTTTTT. It encodes CASSYRTGGLSGYEKLFF.